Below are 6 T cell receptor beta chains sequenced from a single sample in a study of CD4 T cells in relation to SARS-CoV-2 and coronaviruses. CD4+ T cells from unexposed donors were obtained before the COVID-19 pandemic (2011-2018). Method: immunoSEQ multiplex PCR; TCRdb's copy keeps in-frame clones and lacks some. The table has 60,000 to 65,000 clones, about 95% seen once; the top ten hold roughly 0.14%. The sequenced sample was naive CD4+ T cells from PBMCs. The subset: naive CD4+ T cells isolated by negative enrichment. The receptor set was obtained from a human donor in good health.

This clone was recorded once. DNA for the CDR3: TGTGCCAGCAGCGTGTCATCCGGGACAGGGTTTAATGAAAAACTGTTTTTT. Protein sequence: CASSVSSGTGFNEKLFF. The chain has TRBV9 and TRBJ1-4; 9 positions match TRBD1. With V trimmed by 2 bases and J by 4 bases, 9 bases remained unmatched. Germline CDR1 and CDR2: SGDLS and YYNGEE. There are 17 residues in the CDR3.

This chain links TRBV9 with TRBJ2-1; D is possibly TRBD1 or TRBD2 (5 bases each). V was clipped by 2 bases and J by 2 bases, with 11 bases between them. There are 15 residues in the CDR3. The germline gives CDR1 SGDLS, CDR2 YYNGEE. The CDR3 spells CASSVDPGPYNEQFF. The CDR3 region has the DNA TGTGCCAGCAGCGTCGACCCGGGGCCCTACAATGAGCAGTTCTTC.

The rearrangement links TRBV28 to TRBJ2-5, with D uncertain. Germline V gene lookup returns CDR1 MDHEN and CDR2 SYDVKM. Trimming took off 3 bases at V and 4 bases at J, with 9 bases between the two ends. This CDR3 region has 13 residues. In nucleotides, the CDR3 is TGTGCCAGCAGTTTCTATGTAGCAGAGACCCAGTACTTC. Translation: CASSFYVAETQYF. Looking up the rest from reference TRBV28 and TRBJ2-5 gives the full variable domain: DVKVTQSSRYLVKRTGEKVFLECVQDMDHENMFWYRQDPGLGLRLIYFSYDVKMKEKGDIPEGYSVSREKKERFSLILESASTNQTSMYLCASSFYVAETQYFGPGTRLLVL.

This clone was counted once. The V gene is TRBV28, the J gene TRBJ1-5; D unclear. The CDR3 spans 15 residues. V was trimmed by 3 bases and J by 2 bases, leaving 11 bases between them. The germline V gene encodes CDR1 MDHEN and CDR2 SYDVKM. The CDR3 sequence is CASSFSGQGNQPQHF. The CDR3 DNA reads TGTGCCAGCAGTTTTTCTGGGCAGGGCAATCAGCCCCAGCATTTT.

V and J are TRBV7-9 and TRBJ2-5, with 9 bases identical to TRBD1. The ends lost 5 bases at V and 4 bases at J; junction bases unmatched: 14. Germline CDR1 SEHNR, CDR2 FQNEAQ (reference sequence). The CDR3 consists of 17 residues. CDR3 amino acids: CASSPREGQGLGETQYF. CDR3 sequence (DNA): TGTGCCAGCAGCCCTCGCGAGGGACAGGGCCTCGGAGAGACCCAGTACTTC. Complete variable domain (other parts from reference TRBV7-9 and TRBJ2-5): DTGVSQNPRHKITKRGQNVTFRCDPISEHNRLYWYRQTLGQGPEFLTYFQNEAQLEKSRLLSDRFSAERPKGSFSTLEIQRTEQGDSAMYLCASSPREGQGLGETQYFGPGTRLLVL.

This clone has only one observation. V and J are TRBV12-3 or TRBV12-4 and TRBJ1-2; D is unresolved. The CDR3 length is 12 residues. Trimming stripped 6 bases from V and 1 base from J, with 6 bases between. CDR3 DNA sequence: TGTGCCAGCAGAACGGGTAACTATGGCTACACCTTC. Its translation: CASRTGNYGYTF.